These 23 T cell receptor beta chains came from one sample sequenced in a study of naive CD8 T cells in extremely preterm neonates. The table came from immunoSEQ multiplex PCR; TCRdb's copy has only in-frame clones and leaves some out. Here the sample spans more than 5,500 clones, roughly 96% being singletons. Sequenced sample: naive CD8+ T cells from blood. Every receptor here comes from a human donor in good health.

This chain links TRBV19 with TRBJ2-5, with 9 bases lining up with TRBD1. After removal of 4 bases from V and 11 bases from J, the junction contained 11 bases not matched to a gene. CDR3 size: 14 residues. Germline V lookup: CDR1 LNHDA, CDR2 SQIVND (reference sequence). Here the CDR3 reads CASSTTGGGYKQYF. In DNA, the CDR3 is TGTGCCAGTAGTACGACAGGGGGGGGGTATAAGCAGTACTTC. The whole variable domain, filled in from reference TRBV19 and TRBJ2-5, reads DGGITQSPKYLFRKEGQNVTLSCEQNLNHDAMYWYRQDPGQGLRLIYYSQIVNDFQKGDIAEGYSVSREKKESFPLTVTSAQKNPTAFYLCASSTTGGGYKQYFGPGTRLLVL.

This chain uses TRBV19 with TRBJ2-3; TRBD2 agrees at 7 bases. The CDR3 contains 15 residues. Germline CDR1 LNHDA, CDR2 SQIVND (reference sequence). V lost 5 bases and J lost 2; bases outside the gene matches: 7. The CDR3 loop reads CASSLRLAPTDTQYF. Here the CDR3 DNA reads TGTGCCAGTAGTCTAAGACTAGCTCCCACAGATACGCAGTATTTT.

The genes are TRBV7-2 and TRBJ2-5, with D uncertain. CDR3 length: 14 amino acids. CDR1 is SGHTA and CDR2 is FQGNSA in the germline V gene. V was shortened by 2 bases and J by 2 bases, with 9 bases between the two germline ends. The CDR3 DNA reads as TGTGCCAGCAGCTTATCGCCGGTACAAGAGACCCAGTACTTC. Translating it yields CASSLSPVQETQYF.

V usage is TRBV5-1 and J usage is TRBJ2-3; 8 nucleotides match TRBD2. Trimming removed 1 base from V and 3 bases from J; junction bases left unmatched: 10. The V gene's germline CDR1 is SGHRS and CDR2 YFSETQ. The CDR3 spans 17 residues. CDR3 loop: CASSLSAAGAGTDTQYF. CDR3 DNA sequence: TGCGCCAGCAGCTTGTCGGCAGCGGGAGCGGGGACAGATACGCAGTATTTT.

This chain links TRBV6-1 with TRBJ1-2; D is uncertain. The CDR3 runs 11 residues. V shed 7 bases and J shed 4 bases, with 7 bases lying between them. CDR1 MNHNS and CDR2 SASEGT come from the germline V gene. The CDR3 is CASKGAYGYTF. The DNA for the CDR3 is TGTGCCAGCAAGGGAGCCTATGGCTACACCTTC.

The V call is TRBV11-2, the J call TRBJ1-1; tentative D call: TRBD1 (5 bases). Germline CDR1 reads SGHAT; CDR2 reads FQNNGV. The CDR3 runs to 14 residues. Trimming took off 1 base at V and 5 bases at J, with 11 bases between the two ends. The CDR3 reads CASSLVGGGTEAFF. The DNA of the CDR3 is TGTGCCAGCAGCTTAGTAGGCGGGGGGACTGAAGCTTTCTTT. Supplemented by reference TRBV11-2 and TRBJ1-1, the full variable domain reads EAGVAQSPRYKIIEKRQSVAFWCNPISGHATLYWYQQILGQGPKLLIQFQNNGVVDDSQLPKDRFSAERLKGVDSTLKIQPAKLEDSAVYLCASSLVGGGTEAFFGQGTRLTVV.

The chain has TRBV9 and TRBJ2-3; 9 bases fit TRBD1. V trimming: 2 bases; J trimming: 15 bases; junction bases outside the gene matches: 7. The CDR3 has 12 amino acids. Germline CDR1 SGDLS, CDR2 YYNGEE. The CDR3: CASSVPGTGFYF. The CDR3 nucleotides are TGTGCCAGCAGCGTTCCCGGGACAGGGTTCTATTTT. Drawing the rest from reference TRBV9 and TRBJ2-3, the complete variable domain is DSGVTQTPKHLITATGQRVTLRCSPRSGDLSVYWYQQSLDQGLQFLIQYYNGEERAKGNILERFSAQQFPDLHSELNLSSLELGDSALYFCASSVPGTGFYFGPGTRLTVL.

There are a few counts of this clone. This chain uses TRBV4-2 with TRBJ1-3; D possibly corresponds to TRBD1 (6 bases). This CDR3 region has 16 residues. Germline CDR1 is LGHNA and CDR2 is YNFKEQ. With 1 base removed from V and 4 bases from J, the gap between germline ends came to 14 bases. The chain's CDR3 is CASSQVGQGRGNTIYF. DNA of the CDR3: TGTGCCAGCAGCCAAGTCGGGCAGGGGAGAGGAAACACCATATATTTT.

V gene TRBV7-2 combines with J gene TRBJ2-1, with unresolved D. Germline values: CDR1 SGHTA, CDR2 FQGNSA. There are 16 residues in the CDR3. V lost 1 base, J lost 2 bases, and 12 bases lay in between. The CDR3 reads CASSLEATSAYNEQFF. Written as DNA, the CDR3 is TGTGCCAGCAGCTTAGAAGCAACCTCGGCCTACAATGAGCAGTTCTTC.

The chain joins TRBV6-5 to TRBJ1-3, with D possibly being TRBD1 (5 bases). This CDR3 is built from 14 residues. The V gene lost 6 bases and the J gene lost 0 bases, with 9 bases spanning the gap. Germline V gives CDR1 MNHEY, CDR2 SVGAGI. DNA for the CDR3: TGTGCCAGCAGGCCGGACACCTCTGGAAACACCATATATTTT. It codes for CASRPDTSGNTIYF.

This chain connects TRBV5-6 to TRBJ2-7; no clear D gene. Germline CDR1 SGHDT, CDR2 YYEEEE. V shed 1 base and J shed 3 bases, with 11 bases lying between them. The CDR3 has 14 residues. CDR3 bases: TGTGCCAGCAGCTTGCCCAGGCCCAGCTACGAGCAGTACTTC. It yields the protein CASSLPRPSYEQYF. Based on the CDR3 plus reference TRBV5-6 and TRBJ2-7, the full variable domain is DAGVTQSPTHLIKTRGQQVTLRCSPKSGHDTVSWYQQALGQGPQFIFQYYEEEERQRGNFPDRFSGHQFPNYSSELNVNALLLGDSALYLCASSLPRPSYEQYFGPGTRLTVT.

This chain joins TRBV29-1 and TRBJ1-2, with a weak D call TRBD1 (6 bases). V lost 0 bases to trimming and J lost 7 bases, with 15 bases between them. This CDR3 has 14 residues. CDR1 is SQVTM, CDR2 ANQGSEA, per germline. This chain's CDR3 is CSVEDGGDWGGYTF. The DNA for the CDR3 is TGCAGCGTTGAAGATGGGGGCGACTGGGGTGGCTACACCTTC.

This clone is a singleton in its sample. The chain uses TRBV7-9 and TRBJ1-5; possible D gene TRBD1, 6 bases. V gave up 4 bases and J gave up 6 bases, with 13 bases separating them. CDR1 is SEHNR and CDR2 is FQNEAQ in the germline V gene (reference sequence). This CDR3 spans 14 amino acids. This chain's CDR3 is CASSSEDRGQPQHF. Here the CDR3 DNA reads TGTGCCAGCAGCTCCGAGGACAGAGGTCAGCCCCAGCATTTT.

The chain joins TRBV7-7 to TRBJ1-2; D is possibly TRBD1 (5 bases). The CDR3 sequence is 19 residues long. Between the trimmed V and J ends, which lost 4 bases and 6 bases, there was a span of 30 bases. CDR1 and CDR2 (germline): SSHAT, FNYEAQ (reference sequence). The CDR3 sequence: CASSSLRPSAWQGCHGYTF. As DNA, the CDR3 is TGTGCCAGCAGCTCCCTAAGGCCCTCGGCGTGGCAGGGATGCCATGGCTACACCTTC.

CDR3 loop: CSVSRGSGNEQFF. The CDR3 DNA reads as TGCAGCGTTAGTAGGGGTTCGGGCAATGAGCAGTTCTTC. The V gene is TRBV29-1, the J gene TRBJ2-1, with D maybe TRBD1 (5 bases). Germline V CDR1 and CDR2: SQVTM, ANQGSEA. The CDR3 is 13 residues long. Trimming stripped 5 bases from V and 6 bases from J, with 14 bases between.

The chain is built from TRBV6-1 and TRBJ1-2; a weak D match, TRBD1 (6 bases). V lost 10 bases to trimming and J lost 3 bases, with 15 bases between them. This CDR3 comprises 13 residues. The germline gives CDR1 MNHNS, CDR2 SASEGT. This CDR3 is CAKRREGDYGYTF. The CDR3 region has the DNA TGTGCCAAACGGAGGGAGGGGGACTATGGCTACACCTTC.

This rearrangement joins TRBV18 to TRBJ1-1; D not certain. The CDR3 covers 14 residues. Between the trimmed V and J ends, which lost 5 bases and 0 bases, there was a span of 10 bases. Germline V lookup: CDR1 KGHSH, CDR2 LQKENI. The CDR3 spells CASSNRNMNTEAFF. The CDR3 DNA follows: TGTGCCAGCTCAAACAGAAATATGAACACTGAAGCTTTCTTT. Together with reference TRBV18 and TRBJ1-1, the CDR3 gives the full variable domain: NAGVMQNPRHLVRRRGQEARLRCSPMKGHSHVYWYRQLPEEGLKFMVYLQKENIIDESGMPKERFSAEFPKEGPSILRIQQVVRGDSAAYFCASSNRNMNTEAFFGQGTRLTVV.

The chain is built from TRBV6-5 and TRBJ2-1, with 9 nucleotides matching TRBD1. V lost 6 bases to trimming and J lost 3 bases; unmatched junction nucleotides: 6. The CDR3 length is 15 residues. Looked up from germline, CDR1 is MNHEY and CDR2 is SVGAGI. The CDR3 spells CASRTDRGSYNEQFF. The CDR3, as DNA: TGTGCCAGCAGGACGGACAGGGGAAGCTACAATGAGCAGTTCTTC.

CDR3 sequence: CASSLSPPGGRYNEQFF. The CDR3 bases are TGTGCCAGCAGCTTAAGTCCCCCAGGGGGCCGATACAATGAGCAGTTCTTC. The V gene is TRBV7-3, the J gene TRBJ2-1, with TRBD1 matching 8 bases. Germline V gives CDR1 SGHTA, CDR2 FQGTGA. The ends lost 1 base at V and 4 bases at J; junction bases unmatched: 9. CDR3 size: 17 residues. Full variable domain (outside the CDR3, taken from reference TRBV7-3 and TRBJ2-1): GAGVSQTPSNKVTEKGKYVELRCDPISGHTALYWYRQSLGQGPEFLIYFQGTGAADDSGLPNDRFFAVRPEGSVSTLKIQRTERGDSAVYLCASSLSPPGGRYNEQFFGPGTRLTVL.

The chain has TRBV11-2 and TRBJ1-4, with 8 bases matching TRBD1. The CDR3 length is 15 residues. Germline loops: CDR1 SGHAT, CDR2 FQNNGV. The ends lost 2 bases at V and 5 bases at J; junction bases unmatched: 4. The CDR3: CASSLSDRVNEKLFF. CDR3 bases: TGTGCCAGCAGCTTATCGGACAGGGTCAATGAAAAACTGTTTTTT. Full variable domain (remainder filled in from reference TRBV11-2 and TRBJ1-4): EAGVAQSPRYKIIEKRQSVAFWCNPISGHATLYWYQQILGQGPKLLIQFQNNGVVDDSQLPKDRFSAERLKGVDSTLKIQPAKLEDSAVYLCASSLSDRVNEKLFFGSGTQLSVL.

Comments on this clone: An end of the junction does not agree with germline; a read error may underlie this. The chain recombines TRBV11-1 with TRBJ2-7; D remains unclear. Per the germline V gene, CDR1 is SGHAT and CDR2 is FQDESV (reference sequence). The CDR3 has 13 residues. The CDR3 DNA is TGTGCCGGCAGCTTAGGTGGCAGCTACGAGCAGTACTTC. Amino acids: CAGSLGGSYEQYF. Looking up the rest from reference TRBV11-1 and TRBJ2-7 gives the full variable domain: EAEVAQSPRYKITEKSQAVAFWCDPISGHATLYWYRQILGQGPELLVQFQDESVVDDSQLPKDRFSAERLKGVDSTLKIQPAELGDSAMYLCAGSLGGSYEQYFGPGTRLTVT.

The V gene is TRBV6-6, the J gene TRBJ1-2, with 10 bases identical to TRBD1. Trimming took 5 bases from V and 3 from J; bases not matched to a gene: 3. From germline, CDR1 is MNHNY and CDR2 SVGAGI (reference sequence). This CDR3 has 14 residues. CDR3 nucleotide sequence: TGTGCCAGCAGTGGGACAGGGGCCGACTATGGCTACACCTTC. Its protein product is CASSGTGADYGYTF.

CDR3 nucleotides: TGTGCCAGCAGCATAGGGACAGTGGGCGAGCAGTACTTC. Protein sequence: CASSIGTVGEQYF. The chain links TRBV5-6 to TRBJ2-7, with 7 bases lining up with TRBD1. Germline lookup yields CDR1 SGHDT and CDR2 YYEEEE. This CDR3 is 13 amino acids long. J lost 6 bases, V lost 4 bases, and 7 bases had no gene match.